A single sample gave rise to the 26 T cell receptor beta chains below, sequenced in a study of blood T cells in healthy people across ages. Then a second PCR, running about 7 to 11 cycles, was carried out with a sample-barcoded 5' primer and a J-beta primer mix. TCRdb reprocessed the 5' RACE reads with MiXCR, giving one entry per CDR3 protein. This sample has roughly 1,300,000 distinct CDR3 sequences, with approximately 59% found just once. Sequencing was done on a sample of blood. All receptors come from a man aged 18 to 29 in good health.

V is TRBV4-3 and J is TRBJ2-7; TRBD1 is a possible D gene (6 bases). The V end lost 0 bases, the J end lost 1 base, and 19 bases lay between the germline ends. This CDR3 has 18 amino acids. The germline CDR1 and CDR2 sequences are LGHNA and YSLEER. The CDR3 DNA sequence: TGCGCCAGCAGCCAAGATCCGTTGGACAGAGCGAGGTCCTACGAGCAGTACTTC. It specifies CASSQDPLDRARSYEQYF.

There are a few counts of this clonotype. The chain has TRBV12-3 or TRBV12-4 and TRBJ2-1; TRBD1 matches at 9 bases. The CDR3 runs to 17 residues. The J segment lost 12 bases and the V segment lost 4 bases, leaving 19 bases of the junction unmatched. CDR3 sequence: CASSSSRADRGSFGQFF. The CDR3 DNA reads as TGTGCCAGCAGTTCTTCCCGTGCGGACAGGGGATCGTTCGGGCAGTTCTTC.

This chain connects TRBV3-1 to TRBJ1-2; D gene uncertain. CDR3 size: 12 residues. Trimming took off 4 bases at V and 7 bases at J, with 10 bases between the two ends. CDR1 and CDR2 (germline): LGHDT, YNNKEL (reference sequence). CDR3 loop: CASSPNGLGYTF. Here the CDR3 DNA reads TGTGCCAGCAGCCCAAACGGCCTTGGCTACACCTTC. The whole variable domain, filled in from reference TRBV3-1 and TRBJ1-2, reads DTAVSQTPKYLVTQMGNDKSIKCEQNLGHDTMYWYKQDSKKFLKIMFSYNNKELIINETVPNRFSPKSPDKAHLNLHINSLELGDSAVYFCASSPNGLGYTFGSGTRLTVV.

The sample holds one count of this clonotype. V and J are TRBV4-2 and TRBJ2-7; D possibly corresponds to TRBD1 (6 bases). Germline V lookup: CDR1 LGHNA, CDR2 YNFKEQ. V dropped 3 bases and J dropped 4 bases, with 10 bases sitting between them. This CDR3 contains 13 residues. The CDR3 loop reads CASSQRGKYEQYF. CDR3 nucleotides: TGTGCCAGCAGCCAGAGGGGGAAATACGAGCAGTACTTC.

The chain couples TRBV7-6 to TRBJ2-1, with D unclear. Germline V gives CDR1 SGHVS, CDR2 FNYEAQ. Trimming removed 1 base from V and 0 bases from J, with 19 bases in between. CDR3 length: 19 amino acids. The CDR3 is CASSLVAVSRFSSYNEQFF. The CDR3 DNA is TGTGCCAGCAGCTTAGTCGCCGTCTCGAGGTTTAGCTCCTACAATGAGCAGTTCTTC.

This chain uses TRBV7-2 with TRBJ2-5; D unresolved. V lost 3 bases, J lost 0 bases, and 11 bases lay in between. Germline CDR1 is SGHTA and CDR2 is FQGNSA. The CDR3 has 15 residues. The CDR3 spells CASSLGHSYQETQYF. The DNA for the CDR3 is TGTGCCAGCAGCTTGGGCCATTCTTACCAAGAGACCCAGTACTTC.

This clonotype was seen once. V is TRBV7-2 and J is TRBJ2-7; 7 bases agree with TRBD2. The CDR3 is 15 residues long. The germline V gene encodes CDR1 SGHTA and CDR2 FQGNSA. Trimming at V came to 4 bases and at J to 0 bases, leaving 6 bases not matched to a gene. The CDR3, as DNA: TGTGCCAGCAGCTGGGGGGGACCGGGCTCCTACGAGCAGTACTTC. It is translated as CASSWGGPGSYEQYF.

This clonotype was seen only a few times. The chain combines TRBV20-1 with TRBJ2-1; 7 bases are a match to TRBD2. The V gene's germline CDR1 is DFQATT and CDR2 SNEGSKA (reference sequence). The CDR3 contains 14 residues. V lost 2 bases to trimming and J lost 5 bases; unmatched junction nucleotides: 6. CDR3 region: CSARWGRDHNEQFF. DNA of the CDR3: TGCAGTGCTAGATGGGGGAGGGACCACAATGAGCAGTTCTTC.

This clonotype was observed a few times. The CDR3 DNA reads TGTGCCATCAGTGAGCCTGAACGAGGAACTGAAGCTTTCTTT. Translated: CAISEPERGTEAFF. The V and J genes are TRBV10-3 and TRBJ1-1; D ambiguous. The germline CDR1 and CDR2 sequences are ENHRY and SYGVKD. Trimming took 2 bases from V and 5 from J, leaving 12 bases between them. The length of the CDR3 is 14 residues.

There are a few counts of this clonotype. The rearrangement uses TRBV4-2 and TRBJ2-7, with 8 bases lining up with TRBD2. V lost 0 bases to trimming and J lost 2 bases; unmatched junction nucleotides: 9. The V gene's germline CDR1 is LGHNA and CDR2 YNFKEQ. The CDR3 totals 17 residues. CDR3 bases: TGTGCCAGCAGCCAAGATCGGGGGCGGGAGGCTACCTACGAGCAGTACTTC. Amino acid sequence: CASSQDRGREATYEQYF.

This clonotype was observed a few times. This sequence joins TRBV9 and TRBJ1-4; D unclear. CDR3 length: 12 amino acids. The germline V gene encodes CDR1 SGDLS and CDR2 YYNGEE. V was clipped by 0 bases and J by 7 bases, with 4 bases between them. The DNA for the CDR3 is TGTGCCAGCAGCGTAGCTGGTGAAAAACTGTTTTTT. Amino acid sequence: CASSVAGEKLFF.

This clonotype occurred a few times. This rearrangement joins TRBV27 to TRBJ2-3, with D perhaps being TRBD1 or TRBD2 (5 bases each). The germline CDR1 and CDR2 sequences are MNHEY and SMNVEV (reference sequence). This CDR3 comprises 14 residues. V dropped 1 base and J dropped 4 bases, with 9 bases sitting between them. The CDR3: CASSLWGLPDTQYF. The CDR3 coding sequence is TGTGCCAGCAGTTTATGGGGGTTACCAGATACGCAGTATTTT.

The chain joins TRBV12-3 or TRBV12-4 to TRBJ2-7; 7 nucleotides align to TRBD1. The J segment lost 1 base and the V segment lost 7 bases, leaving 4 bases of the junction unmatched. CDR3 length: 13 residues. Here the CDR3 DNA reads TGTGCCAGCACAGGGGGTGGGTCCTACGAGCAGTACTTC. Amino acid sequence: CASTGGGSYEQYF.

This chain connects TRBV20-1 to TRBJ2-7; tentative D call: TRBD2 (5 bases). The ends were cut back, 2 bases at V and 0 bases at J, with 14 bases in the middle. The germline V gene encodes CDR1 DFQATT and CDR2 SNEGSKA (reference sequence). The CDR3 runs to 15 residues. CDR3 sequence (DNA): TGCAGTGCTAGAAGGGTGGGCGGGCTCTCCTACGAGCAGTACTTC. Amino acids: CSARRVGGLSYEQYF.

The chain couples TRBV13 to TRBJ1-1; 8 bases match TRBD1. The junction had 9 bases not matched to a gene; V was cut back by 1 base and J by 2 bases. This CDR3 is built from 17 residues. Germline V gene data show CDR1 as PRHDT and CDR2 as FYEKMQ (reference sequence). CDR3 protein: CASSLVLGQGYNTEAFF. For the CDR3, the DNA is TGTGCCAGCAGCTTAGTATTAGGACAGGGATACAACACTGAAGCTTTCTTT.

In its sample, this clonotype was seen a few times. The chain joins TRBV20-1 to TRBJ2-4, with 8 bases lining up with TRBD2. J gave up 2 bases and V 6 bases, and 12 bases lay outside the gene matches. The CDR3 spans 16 residues. Germline V gives CDR1 DFQATT, CDR2 SNEGSKA (reference sequence). The CDR3 reads CSAPSSSGEPKNIQYF. CDR3 sequence (DNA): TGCAGTGCCCCCTCTAGTAGCGGGGAGCCCAAAAACATTCAGTACTTC.

V gene TRBV12-3 or TRBV12-4 combines with J gene TRBJ2-3; 7 positions match TRBD1. The V and J ends lost 7 bases and 1 base, in that order; junction bases with no gene match: 8. The CDR3 sequence is 15 residues long. The CDR3 DNA sequence: TGTGCCAGCACTACCGGGACAGAGCGCACAGATACGCAGTATTTT. It yields the protein CASTTGTERTDTQYF.

The gene calls are TRBV25-1 and TRBJ2-7; tentatively, D is TRBD1 (6 bases). The CDR3 spans 14 residues. Germline lookup yields CDR1 MGHDK and CDR2 SYGVNS. The V gene lost 9 bases and the J gene lost 0 bases, with 15 bases spanning the gap. CDR3 coding DNA: TGTGCCAGGGGGATGGGGACAAGCTCCTACGAGCAGTACTTC. It specifies CARGMGTSSYEQYF.

The chain combines TRBV7-9 with TRBJ2-1, with D perhaps matching TRBD1 (6 bases). Germline CDR1 reads SEHNR; CDR2 reads FQNEAQ (reference sequence). The V and J ends lost 4 bases and 1 base respectively, with 17 bases between them. This CDR3 has 17 residues. CDR3 sequence reads: CASSSNEGERSYNEQFF. The CDR3 DNA reads as TGTGCCAGCAGCTCTAACGAGGGGGAGCGATCCTACAATGAGCAGTTCTTC.

V is TRBV28 and J is TRBJ2-5; the D gene is possibly TRBD1 (6 bases). Trimming took off 6 bases at V and 2 bases at J, with 16 bases between the two ends. The germline CDR1 and CDR2 sequences are MDHEN and SYDVKM. CDR3 length: 15 residues. The CDR3 coding sequence is TGTGCCAGCAGCTTTCGGACAGCCCGGCAAGAGACCCAGTACTTC. As protein: CASSFRTARQETQYF.

This sequence joins TRBV4-1 and TRBJ2-1; no firm D call. CDR1 is MGHRA and CDR2 is YSYEKL in the germline V gene. V was shortened by 1 base and J by 3 bases, with 13 bases between the two germline ends. The CDR3 runs to 16 residues. The CDR3 protein is CASSQATGGIYNEQFF. DNA of the CDR3: TGCGCCAGCAGCCAAGCAACGGGCGGAATCTACAATGAGCAGTTCTTC.

In its sample, this clonotype was seen a few times. This chain connects TRBV6-2 or TRBV6-3 to TRBJ2-1; D unresolved. Germline V lookup: CDR1 MNHEY, CDR2 SVGEGT. This CDR3 region has 11 residues. Trimming shortened V by 5 bases and J by 8 bases, and 7 bases separated the two germline ends. This CDR3 is CASSGVDEQFF. CDR3 coding DNA: TGTGCCAGCAGTGGGGTCGATGAGCAGTTCTTC.

The chain carries TRBV7-7 and TRBJ2-7; 7 bases fit TRBD1. Germline loops: CDR1 SSHAT, CDR2 FNYEAQ (reference sequence). The CDR3 runs 15 residues. J gave up 4 bases and V 2 bases, and 8 bases lay outside the gene matches. CDR3 residues: CASSLPDRDMYEQYF. The DNA of the CDR3 is TGTGCCAGCAGCTTACCAGACAGGGATATGTACGAGCAGTACTTC.

The rearrangement uses TRBV11-2 and TRBJ1-1; D uncertain. V lost 1 base and J lost 8, with 11 bases in between. Germline V CDR1 and CDR2: SGHAT, FQNNGV. The CDR3 runs to 13 residues. The CDR3 DNA reads TGTGCCAGCAGCTTAGGCCTACTGCCGGAAGCTTTCTTT. It yields the protein CASSLGLLPEAFF.

This clonotype came up a few times. Written as DNA, the CDR3 is TGCAGTGCTGCGAATCCCGGGACTAGCGGGAGGTTCGCTGAGCAGTTCTTC. This sequence encodes CSAANPGTSGRFAEQFF. This sequence joins TRBV20-1 and TRBJ2-1, with 15 bases matching TRBD2. This CDR3 contains 17 residues. With V trimmed by 5 bases and J by 9 bases, 14 bases remained unmatched. Germline-derived CDR1 and CDR2 are DFQATT and SNEGSKA (reference sequence).

The V and J genes are TRBV25-1 and TRBJ1-1, with TRBD1 matching over 7 bases. Per the germline V gene, CDR1 is MGHDK and CDR2 is SYGVNS. V lost 4 bases, J lost 6 bases, and 11 bases stayed unmatched. The CDR3 runs to 15 residues. CDR3 residues: CASSVRDSSTSEAFF. The CDR3 region has the DNA TGTGCCAGCAGTGTACGGGACAGTTCTACTTCTGAAGCTTTCTTT.